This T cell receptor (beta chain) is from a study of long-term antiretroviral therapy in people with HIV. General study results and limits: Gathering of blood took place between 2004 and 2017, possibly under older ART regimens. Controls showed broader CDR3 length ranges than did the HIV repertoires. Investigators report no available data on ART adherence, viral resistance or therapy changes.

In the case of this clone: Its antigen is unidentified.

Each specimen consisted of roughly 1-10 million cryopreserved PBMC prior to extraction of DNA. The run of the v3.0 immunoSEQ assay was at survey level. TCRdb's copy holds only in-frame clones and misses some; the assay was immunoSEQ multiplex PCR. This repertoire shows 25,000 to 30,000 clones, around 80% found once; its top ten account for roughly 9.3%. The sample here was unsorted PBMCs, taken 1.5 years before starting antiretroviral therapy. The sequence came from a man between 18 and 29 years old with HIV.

CDR3 region: CASSVSRFPSNQPQHF. As DNA, the CDR3 is TGTGCCAGCAGCGTCAGCCGTTTCCCTAGCAATCAGCCCCAGCATTTT. This chain connects TRBV9 to TRBJ1-5; D is unresolved. Germline values: CDR1 SGDLS, CDR2 YYNGEE. The CDR3 is 16 amino acids. V was cut by 2 bases and J by 0 bases, with 12 bases left in between. The full variable domain, in which reference TRBV9 and TRBJ1-5 provide the parts outside the CDR3, is DSGVTQTPKHLITATGQRVTLRCSPRSGDLSVYWYQQSLDQGLQFLIQYYNGEERAKGNILERFSAQQFPDLHSELNLSSLELGDSALYFCASSVSRFPSNQPQHFGDGTRLSIL.